Listed here are 27 T cell receptor beta chains from one sample, sequenced in a study of response to subunit inactivated influenza vaccine. TCRdb redid the calling of the RT-PCR reads with MiXCR, one entry per CDR3 protein. This sample yields about 180,000 distinct CDR3 sequences, of which around a tenth are seen a single time; roughly 10% belongs to the top ten. The specimen was non-naive T cells sorted from PBMCs, collected on the day of vaccination. These receptor sequences come from a middle-aged man who received an inactivated influenza vaccine.

This clonotype was counted ten times or more. The chain carries TRBV29-1 and TRBJ1-5; D gene unclear. Trimming shortened V by 5 bases and J by 0 bases, and 8 bases separated the two germline ends. CDR1 SQVTM and CDR2 ANQGSEA come from the germline V gene. The CDR3 is made up of 13 amino acids. DNA of the CDR3: TGCAGCGTTACCCGAGGTAGCAATCAGCCCCAGCATTTT. Translation: CSVTRGSNQPQHF.

The chain couples TRBV30 to TRBJ2-1; no definite D call. The CDR3 loop spans 14 amino acids. Trimming removed 0 bases from V and 5 bases from J, with 11 bases in between. Germline V lookup: CDR1 GTSNPN, CDR2 SVGIG (reference sequence). The DNA for the CDR3 is TGTGCCTGGAGTGTAGGTCTCGGAAACAATGAGCAGTTCTTC. It codes for CAWSVGLGNNEQFF.

The chain links TRBV27 to TRBJ2-7; D unresolved. Trimming took off 6 bases at V and 0 bases at J, with 9 bases between the two ends. The CDR3 extends over 13 amino acids. Germline V CDR1 and CDR2: MNHEY, SMNVEV (reference sequence). The CDR3 reads CASRDRVSYEQYF. For the CDR3, the DNA is TGTGCCAGCAGGGATCGGGTCTCCTACGAGCAGTACTTC.

The rearrangement links TRBV28 to TRBJ1-6, with D unresolved. Per the germline V gene, CDR1 is MDHEN and CDR2 is SYDVKM. The CDR3 is made up of 15 amino acids. V lost 5 bases and J lost 9, with 17 bases in between. The CDR3 here is CASSPVEGMSSPLHF. CDR3 nucleotide sequence: TGTGCCAGCAGTCCAGTGGAGGGAATGAGTTCACCCCTCCACTTT. Full variable domain (outside the CDR3, taken from reference TRBV28 and TRBJ1-6): DVKVTQSSRYLVKRTGEKVFLECVQDMDHENMFWYRQDPGLGLRLIYFSYDVKMKEKGDIPEGYSVSREKKERFSLILESASTNQTSMYLCASSPVEGMSSPLHFGNGTRLTVT.

This clonotype was seen repeatedly, ten times or more. This chain joins TRBV12-3 or TRBV12-4 and TRBJ1-5, with D tentatively TRBD1 (5 bases). V was pared by 6 bases and J by 0 bases, with 6 bases between. This CDR3 region has 13 residues. CDR3 sequence reads: CASSGTSNQPQHF. CDR3 DNA sequence: TGTGCCAGCAGCGGGACTAGCAATCAGCCCCAGCATTTT.

V gene TRBV12-3 or TRBV12-4 combines with J gene TRBJ2-1; 11 bases are shared with TRBD2. V gave up 6 bases and J gave up 7 bases; unmatched junction bases: 5. The CDR3 totals 14 residues. CDR3 loop: CASRIAGGGNEQFF. CDR3 coding DNA: TGTGCCAGCAGAATAGCGGGAGGGGGGAATGAGCAGTTCTTC.

This clonotype was counted at least ten times. The chain joins TRBV18 to TRBJ1-6, with 11 bases fitting TRBD1. Germline values: CDR1 KGHSH, CDR2 LQKENI. V dropped 3 bases and J dropped 7; count of bases not matched to a gene: 2. The CDR3 runs 15 residues. This CDR3 is CASSPGQGANSPLHF. The CDR3 nucleotides read TGTGCCAGCTCACCCGGACAGGGGGCGAATTCACCCCTCCACTTT.

J is TRBJ2-7 and V is TRBV20-1; TRBD1 aligns across 7 bases. The V gene end was trimmed by 3 bases and the J gene end by 0 bases; junction bases not matched to a gene: 5. The CDR3 sequence is 14 residues long. Germline V lookup: CDR1 DFQATT, CDR2 SNEGSKA (reference sequence). The CDR3 is CSASWTGTSYEQYF. The CDR3 region has the DNA TGCAGTGCTAGCTGGACAGGTACCTCCTACGAGCAGTACTTC.

DNA of the CDR3: TGTGCCAGCAGCAGACAGGGCATTAATTCACCCCTCCACTTT. Amino acids: CASSRQGINSPLHF. The chain has TRBV21-1 and TRBJ1-6; the D segment call TRBD1 is taken from the table without a DNA check. TRBV21-1 is labeled a pseudogene. The CDR3 loop spans 14 amino acids.

At least ten counts were recorded for this clonotype. The chain recombines TRBV7-2 with TRBJ2-5; 7 bases map to TRBD1. This CDR3 contains 15 residues. The V gene's germline CDR1 is SGHTA and CDR2 FQGNSA. The V gene end was trimmed by 4 bases and the J gene end by 4 bases; junction bases not matched to a gene: 9. Written as DNA, the CDR3 is TGTGCCAGCAGCTCAGATGACAGGGTTGGAGAGACCCAGTACTTC. This encodes CASSSDDRVGETQYF. Full variable domain (outside the CDR3, taken from reference TRBV7-2 and TRBJ2-5): GAGVSQSPSNKVTEKGKDVELRCDPISGHTALYWYRQSLGQGLEFLIYFQGNSAPDKSGLPSDRFSAERTGGSVSTLTIQRTQQEDSAVYLCASSSDDRVGETQYFGPGTRLLVL.

The CDR3 DNA reads TGCGCCAGCAGCGTTGGCCGGACAGGGAACACCGGGGAGCTGTTTTTT. It translates to CASSVGRTGNTGELFF. The rearrangement joins TRBV5-1 to TRBJ2-2; 7 bases agree with TRBD1. J was trimmed by 1 base and V by 4 bases; bases with no gene match: 7. CDR1 and CDR2 (germline): SGHRS, YFSETQ. The CDR3 length is 16 residues.

This clonotype was counted at least ten times. The chain joins TRBV29-1 to TRBJ2-3; D gene ambiguous. Germline-derived CDR1 and CDR2 are SQVTM and ANQGSEA. The V end lost 2 bases, the J end lost 7 bases, and 10 bases lay between the germline ends. The CDR3 sequence is 12 residues long. The CDR3 nucleotides read TGCAGCGTTGAATCTCTTCGGTATACGCAGTATTTT. This sequence encodes CSVESLRYTQYF.

The chain recombines TRBV7-6 with TRBJ2-5; D uncertain. From germline, CDR1 is SGHVS and CDR2 FNYEAQ. Trimming pared 5 bases from V and 2 bases from J, leaving 9 bases between. This CDR3 has 13 amino acids. In nucleotides, the CDR3 is TGTGCCAGCAGCGGTCATAAGCAAGAGACCCAGTACTTC. Amino acids: CASSGHKQETQYF.

This chain connects TRBV11-2 to TRBJ2-3, with 14 bases matching TRBD2. CDR3 length: 20 amino acids. Looked up from germline, CDR1 is SGHAT and CDR2 is FQNNGV. Trimming at V came to 2 bases and at J to 4 bases, leaving 14 bases not matched to a gene. CDR3 protein: CASSLRGGTSGSVSSDTQYF. Written as DNA, the CDR3 is TGTGCCAGCAGCTTACGGGGGGGGACTAGCGGGAGTGTGAGTTCAGATACGCAGTATTTT.

The V and J genes are TRBV20-1 and TRBJ1-1; D may be TRBD1 (5 bases). CDR3 length: 13 amino acids. Trimming took off 3 bases at V and 4 bases at J, with 12 bases between the two ends. Germline V CDR1 and CDR2: DFQATT, SNEGSKA (reference sequence). CDR3 nucleotide sequence: TGCAGTGCTAGGCCCCCGGGGGGCACTGAAGCTTTCTTT. It is translated as CSARPPGGTEAFF.

V gene TRBV5-6 combines with J gene TRBJ2-5; D not resolved. Trimming removed 4 bases from V and 7 bases from J, with 17 bases in between. This CDR3 has 14 amino acids. Per germline, CDR1 SGHDT and CDR2 YYEEEE. CDR3 region: CASSVVGNTGTQYF. The CDR3 DNA reads TGTGCCAGCAGCGTGGTAGGGAACACCGGGACCCAGTACTTC.

This clonotype was detected many times. The chain uses TRBV29-1 and TRBJ2-7; D is uncertain. The ends were cut back, 5 bases at V and 6 bases at J, with 20 bases in the middle. Germline CDR1 is SQVTM and CDR2 is ANQGSEA. This CDR3 is 14 amino acids long. CDR3 region: CSVRLLGSPGEQYF. CDR3 bases: TGCAGCGTTAGGCTCCTCGGGTCCCCGGGCGAGCAGTACTTC.

This clonotype was detected only a few times. This chain's CDR3 is CSGLANTQYF. The CDR3 nucleotides are TGCAGTGGGCTAGCAAATACGCAGTATTTT. The gene calls are TRBV20-1 and TRBJ2-3, with D possibly TRBD2 on 5 matching bases. CDR3 length: 10 residues. Trimming cost V 7 bases and J 7 bases, with 9 bases left between them. Germline values: CDR1 DFQATT, CDR2 SNEGSKA (reference sequence).

The genes are TRBV28 and TRBJ2-7; D call uncertain. Per the germline V gene, CDR1 is MDHEN and CDR2 is SYDVKM. Trimming stripped 6 bases from V and 0 bases from J, with 12 bases between. The CDR3 covers 14 residues. The CDR3 DNA follows: TGTGCCAGCAGCCGACCCCTCAGCTCCTACGAGCAGTACTTC. Residues: CASSRPLSSYEQYF. The entire variable domain, with the rest obtained from reference TRBV28 and TRBJ2-7, is as follows: DVKVTQSSRYLVKRTGEKVFLECVQDMDHENMFWYRQDPGLGLRLIYFSYDVKMKEKGDIPEGYSVSREKKERFSLILESASTNQTSMYLCASSRPLSSYEQYFGPGTRLTVT.

The chain couples TRBV3-1 to TRBJ2-2; D is perhaps TRBD2 (5 bases). Trimming removed 4 bases from V and 6 bases from J, with 15 bases in between. CDR1 and CDR2 (germline): LGHDT, YNNKEL (reference sequence). This CDR3 is built from 15 residues. CDR3 sequence: CASSPIATRPGELFF. The CDR3 DNA is TGTGCCAGCAGCCCTATAGCGACCCGCCCCGGGGAGCTGTTTTTT. Supplemented by reference TRBV3-1 and TRBJ2-2, the full variable domain reads DTAVSQTPKYLVTQMGNDKSIKCEQNLGHDTMYWYKQDSKKFLKIMFSYNNKELIINETVPNRFSPKSPDKAHLNLHINSLELGDSAVYFCASSPIATRPGELFFGEGSRLTVL.

Ten or more counts support this clonotype. This rearrangement joins TRBV5-1 to TRBJ2-5, with D possibly matching TRBD2 (6 bases). Trimming removed 4 bases at V and 7 bases at J, with 17 bases between. Germline V gene lookup returns CDR1 SGHRS and CDR2 YFSETQ. There are 14 residues in the CDR3. CDR3 DNA sequence: TGCGCCAGCAGCCCCTACAAAGACGGGGGGACCCAGTACTTC. It codes for CASSPYKDGGTQYF.

This clonotype was seen a handful of times. The chain combines TRBV11-1 with TRBJ2-1, with D perhaps matching TRBD2 (6 bases). The germline gives CDR1 SGHAT, CDR2 FQDESV (reference sequence). Trimming removed 5 bases from V and 7 bases from J, with 18 bases in between. CDR3 length equals 15 residues. This chain's CDR3 is CASSPPGDVLNEQFF. CDR3 in DNA: TGTGCCAGCAGCCCCCCGGGGGACGTGTTGAATGAGCAGTTCTTC.

This clonotype has a count of ten or more. V is TRBV7-9 and J is TRBJ2-3; no clear D gene. The ends were cut back, 5 bases at V and 5 bases at J, with 8 bases in the middle. This CDR3 has 12 amino acids. In germline, CDR1 is SEHNR, CDR2 FQNEAQ (reference sequence). This chain's CDR3 is CASSVVLDTQYF. The CDR3 DNA is TGTGCCAGCAGCGTAGTATTAGATACGCAGTATTTT.

This clonotype was recorded many times. The J gene is TRBJ2-5, the V gene TRBV11-2; the D is unclear. V gave up 1 base and J gave up 0 bases, with 9 bases separating them. Germline V CDR1 and CDR2: SGHAT, FQNNGV. The CDR3 has 15 residues. DNA for the CDR3: TGTGCCAGCAGCTTAGTTAGGGCAGACCAAGAGACCCAGTACTTC. Translation: CASSLVRADQETQYF. Full variable domain (rest looked up from reference TRBV11-2 and TRBJ2-5): EAGVAQSPRYKIIEKRQSVAFWCNPISGHATLYWYQQILGQGPKLLIQFQNNGVVDDSQLPKDRFSAERLKGVDSTLKIQPAKLEDSAVYLCASSLVRADQETQYFGPGTRLLVL.

This clonotype was detected only a few times. The V call is TRBV15, the J call TRBJ2-7; the D call may be TRBD1 or TRBD2 (5 bases each). Germline CDR1 is LNHNV and CDR2 is YYDKDF (reference sequence). The CDR3 spans 16 residues. Trimming pared 0 bases from V and 2 bases from J, leaving 14 bases between. The CDR3 loop is CATSRDVGTEAYEQYF. DNA of the CDR3: TGTGCCACCAGCAGAGATGTAGGGACCGAAGCCTACGAGCAGTACTTC.

The rearrangement joins TRBV11-1 to TRBJ2-1; TRBD1 agrees at 9 bases. V shed 3 bases and J 3 bases; nucleotides not matched to a gene: 9. This CDR3 region has 17 residues. From germline, CDR1 is SGHAT and CDR2 FQDESV (reference sequence). The CDR3: CASSFYVDRGVYNEQFF. As DNA, the CDR3 is TGTGCCAGCAGCTTTTATGTCGACAGGGGGGTCTACAATGAGCAGTTCTTC.

This clonotype was counted ten times or more. The chain uses TRBV20-1 and TRBJ2-7; D ambiguous. This CDR3 comprises 11 residues. CDR1 is DFQATT, CDR2 SNEGSKA, per germline (reference sequence). V was shortened by 0 bases and J by 7 bases, with 7 bases between the two germline ends. The CDR3 here is CSARDKGEQYF. In DNA, the CDR3 is TGCAGTGCTAGAGATAAGGGTGAGCAGTACTTC.